This T cell receptor beta chain emerged from a study of shared clonotypes between healthy human individuals. Notes on the study in general: The rarefaction results pointed to incomplete sorted-subset sequencing despite large depth. Tissues were not sampled, only blood, and their repertoires likely differ.

Assay used: immunoSEQ multiplex PCR; TCRdb lists only in-frame clones, some missing. The data hold 2,500,000 or so clones, with 85% to 95% observed a single time. A remark on this clone: Antigen: not known.

The receptor was derived from a man aged 18 to 30 in good health. Some clones in this sample may be carry-over from other donors' samples. Sequences were obtained from naive CD4+ T cells from PBMCs. Subset meaning: CD45RA+ positively selected.

In DNA form, the CDR3 reads TGTGCCAGCAGCTTGGAGACTAATACTGAGCAGTTCTTC. The encoded protein is CASSLETNTEQFF. The chain carries TRBV7-9 and TRBJ2-1; TRBD2 is a possible D gene (5 bases). Germline CDR1 and CDR2: SEHNR and FQNEAQ (reference sequence). The CDR3 extends over 13 amino acids. The ends were cut back, 3 bases at V and 9 bases at J, with 12 bases in the middle. Variable domain in full (rest from reference TRBV7-9 and TRBJ2-1): DTGVSQNPRHKITKRGQNVTFRCDPISEHNRLYWYRQTLGQGPEFLTYFQNEAQLEKSRLLSDRFSAERPKGSFSTLEIQRTEQGDSAMYLCASSLETNTEQFFGPGTRLTVL.